This T cell receptor beta chain was identified during a study of control samples from healthy donors and cancer patients. V gave up 6 bases and J gave up 7 bases, with 9 bases separating them. This CDR3 has 12 residues. This table comes from immunoSEQ multiplex PCR, and its TCRdb copy is limited to in-frame clones, with some not included. The sample has fewer than 200,000 clones, approximately 86% seen once. The TCR sequence derives from a woman aged 25 to 39 in good health. The chain combines TRBV12-3 or TRBV12-4 with TRBJ2-2; D is perhaps TRBD1 (6 bases). Sequences were obtained from blood. CDR3 residues: CASRAGVGELFF. CDR3 bases: TGTGCCAGCAGGGCAGGGGTCGGGGAGCTGTTTTTT.